This entry lists 24 T cell receptor beta chains sequenced from one sample in a study of OX40 agonist ivuxolimab in advanced cancers. Libraries were prepared by immunoSEQ multiplex PCR; TCRdb keeps only in-frame clonotypes and omits some of them. Here the sample spans 12,000 or so clones, around 83% being singletons. The specimen was CD4+ or CD8+ T cells sorted from blood, collected in a trial of the OX40 agonist ivuxolimab. The receptors stem from an adult with an advanced solid tumor such as melanoma, head and neck, liver or kidney cancer.

With regard to this clone: The same CDR3 can be traced to other DNA sequences in this sample. The chain employs TRBV6-6 and TRBJ1-2; D is undetermined. Germline assignment: CDR1 MNHNY and CDR2 SVGAGI (reference sequence). This CDR3 is built from 15 residues. The V end lost 2 bases, the J end lost 3 bases, and 13 bases lay between the germline ends. CDR3 protein: CASSYPPGLDYGYTF. The CDR3 region has the DNA TGTGCCAGCAGTTACCCCCCGGGATTGGACTATGGCTACACCTTC.

The chain is built from TRBV5-1 and TRBJ2-7, with D possibly matching TRBD1 (5 bases). The CDR3 is 13 residues long. In germline, CDR1 is SGHRS, CDR2 YFSETQ. V shed 0 bases and J shed 10 bases, with 14 bases lying between them. Here the CDR3 reads CASSLELGWGQYF. CDR3 DNA: TGCGCCAGCAGCTTGGAGCTCGGTTGGGGCCAGTACTTC.

The gene calls are TRBV4-1 and TRBJ2-3; 10 nucleotides match TRBD2. The CDR3 covers 20 residues. V shed 1 base, J shed 5 bases, and the junction held 18 bases outside the gene matches. Germline V lookup: CDR1 MGHRA, CDR2 YSYEKL. CDR3 bases: TGCGCCAGCAGCCAAGGGGGCCCAGGGAGCGGGAGGGCCGTAAGAGATACGCAGTATTTT. This encodes CASSQGGPGSGRAVRDTQYF.

The J gene is TRBJ2-4, the V gene TRBV7-9; no definite D call. The CDR3 spans 16 residues. Trimming removed 2 bases from V and 2 bases from J, with 13 bases in between. Germline V gene lookup returns CDR1 SEHNR and CDR2 FQNEAQ (reference sequence). CDR3 bases: TGTGCCAGCAGCTTAACTAACAGAGGAACCAAAAACATTCAGTACTTC. Protein product: CASSLTNRGTKNIQYF.

The rearrangement uses TRBV9 and TRBJ2-1, with D unclear. The CDR3 has 15 residues. V gave up 3 bases and J gave up 0 bases, with 10 bases separating them. Germline V lookup: CDR1 SGDLS, CDR2 YYNGEE. The CDR3 protein is CASSGLTDSYNEQFF. In nucleotides, the CDR3 is TGTGCCAGCAGCGGTCTTACCGACTCCTACAATGAGCAGTTCTTC.

The table lists this clone with a few counts. The CDR3 DNA reads TGTGCCAGCAGTATCCTGCAAGCGGGAACGGTCACAGATACGCAGTATTTT. This codes for CASSILQAGTVTDTQYF. The rearrangement uses TRBV28 and TRBJ2-3, with 7 bases matching TRBD2. The V gene's germline CDR1 is MDHEN and CDR2 SYDVKM. CDR3 size: 17 residues. The V and J ends lost 5 bases and 2 bases, in that order; junction bases with no gene match: 13.

To note about this clone: Distinct nucleotide sequences in the sample also encode this CDR3. This rearrangement joins TRBV5-6 to TRBJ2-2; 11 bases align to TRBD2. The V gene end was trimmed by 0 bases and the J gene end by 7 bases; junction bases not matched to a gene: 2. This CDR3 is 15 amino acids long. CDR1 and CDR2 from the germline V gene are SGHDT and YYEEEE. Here the CDR3 reads CASSLGLAGGGELFF. Here the CDR3 DNA reads TGTGCCAGCAGCTTGGGGCTAGCGGGGGGCGGGGAGCTGTTTTTT.

The chain has TRBV10-1 and TRBJ2-3, with 11 bases lining up with TRBD2. Germline CDR1 is WNHNN and CDR2 is SYGVQD (reference sequence). J lost 4 bases, V lost 1 base, and 4 bases had no gene match. This CDR3 is 16 amino acids long. CDR3 loop: CASSEFASGGPDTQYF. In nucleotides, the CDR3 is TGCGCCAGCAGTGAGTTTGCTAGCGGGGGGCCAGATACGCAGTATTTT.

The V and J genes are TRBV18 and TRBJ2-1; no clear D. The germline gives CDR1 KGHSH, CDR2 LQKENI. Trimming stripped 3 bases from V and 4 bases from J, with 13 bases between. The CDR3 length is 15 residues. CDR3 nucleotide sequence: TGTGCCAGCTCACCTTCGGCAGGAGAGTACAATGAGCAGTTCTTC. Translation: CASSPSAGEYNEQFF.

This clone showed up just once. This chain joins TRBV12-5 and TRBJ2-6; TRBD1 might be the D (5 bases). Trimming stripped 5 bases from V and 5 bases from J, with 22 bases between. There are 18 residues in the CDR3. CDR1 is LGHNT, CDR2 FRNRAP, per germline. CDR3 residues: CASGGHPAGQSRANVLTF. In nucleotides, the CDR3 is TGTGCTAGTGGTGGACACCCTGCAGGACAAAGTCGGGCCAACGTCCTGACTTTC.

The chain recombines TRBV27 with TRBJ1-1, with 11 positions matching TRBD1. Trimming took 5 bases from V and 3 from J; bases not matched to a gene: 5. This CDR3 spans 15 amino acids. Germline CDR1 MNHEY, CDR2 SMNVEV (reference sequence). The CDR3 bases are TGTGCCAGCAGTCCTCAGGGACAGGGGGACACTGAAGCTTTCTTT. As protein: CASSPQGQGDTEAFF.

The chain carries TRBV6-6 and TRBJ2-3, with 10 bases lining up with TRBD2. V trimming: 10 bases; J trimming: 0 bases; junction bases outside the gene matches: 10. The length of the CDR3 is 16 residues. Germline V gives CDR1 MNHNY, CDR2 SVGAGI (reference sequence). This CDR3 reads CATLVGLAASTDTQYF. CDR3 DNA: TGTGCCACCCTGGTCGGACTAGCGGCGAGCACAGATACGCAGTATTTT.

The chain has TRBV6-6 and TRBJ2-4; 8 bases align to TRBD1. The CDR3 is made up of 15 amino acids. Trimming took 0 bases from V and 12 from J; bases not matched to a gene: 10. CDR1 and CDR2 (germline): MNHNY, SVGAGI (reference sequence). Here the CDR3 DNA reads TGTGCCAGCAGTTACTCGGAGGAGGACAGGGAGAATCAGTACTTC. This gives the protein CASSYSEEDRENQYF.

The gene calls are TRBV10-3 and TRBJ2-7; 10 positions match TRBD1. This CDR3 region has 14 residues. The V and J ends lost 6 bases and 2 bases, in that order; junction bases with no gene match: 4. The germline V gene has CDR1 ENHRY and CDR2 SYGVKD. In DNA, the CDR3 is TGTGCCATCAGGGGACAGGGGCCCACCTACGAGCAGTACTTC. Its protein is CAIRGQGPTYEQYF.

This chain connects TRBV28 to TRBJ2-3; TRBD1 matches 9 bases. The CDR3 extends over 14 amino acids. Losses at the gene ends were 4 bases for V and 3 bases for J; bases not matched to a gene: 2. Germline lookup yields CDR1 MDHEN and CDR2 SYDVKM. CDR3 sequence (DNA): TGTGCCAGCAGTTCCGGACAGGGGACAGATACGCAGTATTTT. It codes for CASSSGQGTDTQYF.

V gene TRBV6-1 combines with J gene TRBJ2-5; 11 bases line up with TRBD2. This CDR3 has 16 amino acids. From germline, CDR1 is MNHNS and CDR2 SASEGT. With 1 base clipped from V and 1 base from J, the junction kept 2 bases outside the gene matches. CDR3 DNA sequence: TGTGCCAGCAGTGAAGGACTAGCGGGGCTCCAAGAGACCCAGTACTTC. Its translation is CASSEGLAGLQETQYF.

This sequence joins TRBV7-8 and TRBJ2-1, with 7 bases fitting TRBD2. This CDR3 has 16 amino acids. The V gene end was trimmed by 4 bases and the J gene end by 2 bases; junction bases not matched to a gene: 8. Germline V lookup: CDR1 SGHVS, CDR2 FQNEAQ. The CDR3 sequence: CASSSPPLAAYNEQFF. Here the CDR3 DNA reads TGTGCCAGCAGCTCCCCCCCCCTAGCGGCCTACAATGAGCAGTTCTTC. The full variable domain, completed using reference TRBV7-8 and TRBJ2-1, is GAGVSQSPRYKVAKRGQDVALRCDPISGHVSLFWYQQALGQGPEFLTYFQNEAQLDKSGLPSDRFFAERPEGSVSTLKIQRTQQEDSAVYLCASSSPPLAAYNEQFFGPGTRLTVL.

This chain links TRBV27 with TRBJ2-2, with unresolved D. V was shortened by 2 bases and J by 4 bases, with 2 bases between the two germline ends. Germline V gene lookup returns CDR1 MNHEY and CDR2 SMNVEV (reference sequence). The CDR3 sequence is 12 residues long. Here the CDR3 DNA reads TGTGCCAGCAGTTTAGTCACCGGGGAGCTGTTTTTT. It codes for CASSLVTGELFF.

This clone occurred a few times. CDR3 sequence (DNA): TGTGCCAGCAGTCTTCAGGGGTTCAATGAGCAGTTCTTC. Its protein product is CASSLQGFNEQFF. This chain uses TRBV27 with TRBJ2-1, with D perhaps matching TRBD1 (6 bases). Germline values: CDR1 MNHEY, CDR2 SMNVEV (reference sequence). Trimming cost V 5 bases and J 6 bases, with 11 bases left between them. The CDR3 runs to 13 residues.

The chain carries TRBV2 and TRBJ2-1, with 9 positions matching TRBD2. The CDR3 sequence is 15 residues long. The ends lost 2 bases at V and 4 bases at J; junction bases unmatched: 3. Germline values: CDR1 SNHLY, CDR2 FYNNEI. DNA of the CDR3: TGTGCCAGCAGTGAATTGAGCGGGAGGTACAATGAGCAGTTCTTC. It is translated as CASSELSGRYNEQFF.

CDR3 sequence: CASSLGRLEQFF. In DNA form, the CDR3 reads TGCGCCAGCAGCTTGGGACGTTTGGAGCAGTTCTTC. This rearrangement joins TRBV5-1 to TRBJ2-1, with unresolved D. Germline V gene lookup returns CDR1 SGHRS and CDR2 YFSETQ. Trimming removed 0 bases from V and 10 bases from J, with 8 bases in between. This CDR3 contains 12 residues.

This chain links TRBV6-5 with TRBJ2-1; D ambiguous. CDR3 length: 13 residues. V was pared by 0 bases and J by 14 bases, with 14 bases between. Germline V gene data show CDR1 as MNHEY and CDR2 as SVGAGI. This CDR3 is CASSYSNGPSKFF. The CDR3 DNA reads TGTGCCAGCAGTTACTCTAACGGACCCTCAAAGTTCTTC.

V gene TRBV2 combines with J gene TRBJ2-3; 11 nucleotides match TRBD2. This CDR3 comprises 17 residues. Germline V gene lookup returns CDR1 SNHLY and CDR2 FYNNEI. V dropped 4 bases and J dropped 3; count of bases not matched to a gene: 9. Written as DNA, the CDR3 is TGTGCCAGCAGTGTCCAGATCACTAGCGGGAGTACAGATACGCAGTATTTT. Translated: CASSVQITSGSTDTQYF.

The rearrangement joins TRBV2 to TRBJ1-1, with 7 bases that match TRBD1. This CDR3 region has 14 residues. V lost 9 bases and J lost 3; bases outside the gene matches: 10. The V gene's germline CDR1 is SNHLY and CDR2 FYNNEI. The CDR3 loop is CARVGGGRYTEAFF. The CDR3 DNA reads TGTGCCAGGGTTGGAGGGGGCAGGTACACTGAAGCTTTCTTT. The full variable domain, completed using reference TRBV2 and TRBJ1-1, is EPEVTQTPSHQVTQMGQEVILRCVPISNHLYFYWYRQILGQKVEFLVSFYNNEISEKSEIFDDQFSVERPDGSNFTLKIRSTKLEDSAMYFCARVGGGRYTEAFFGQGTRLTVV.